Following are 10 T cell receptor beta chains from one sample sequenced in a study of shared clonotypes between healthy human individuals. The assay was immunoSEQ multiplex PCR, and TCRdb's table has in-frame clones only and misses some. The repertoire includes millions of clones, around 93% of them detected once, and around 1.7% sits in the top ten. Naive CD8 cells were CD45RO-negative, positively selected for CCR7, excluding terminally differentiated effector memory CD45RA+ cells. The sequenced sample consisted of naive CD8+ T cells from PBMCs. The receptors here all came from a man between 18 and 35 years old in good health. Some clones in this sample may be carry-over from other donors' samples.

The chain couples TRBV11-2 to TRBJ2-6; possibly TRBD1 for D (5 bases). V dropped 2 bases and J dropped 2 bases, with 10 bases sitting between them. This CDR3 contains 16 residues. CDR1 SGHAT and CDR2 FQNNGV come from the germline V gene. CDR3 DNA sequence: TGTGCCAGCAGCTTAAGAGACAGAACTGGGGCCAACGTCCTGACTTTC. This sequence encodes CASSLRDRTGANVLTF.

The rearrangement uses TRBV7-9 and TRBJ2-1; possible D gene TRBD2, 5 bases. Trimming stripped 8 bases from V and 8 bases from J, with 16 bases between. The CDR3 loop spans 13 amino acids. Germline CDR1 reads SEHNR; CDR2 reads FQNEAQ (reference sequence). CDR3 sequence reads: CASAGLPSYEQFF. CDR3 in DNA: TGTGCCAGCGCTGGACTCCCTAGCTATGAGCAGTTCTTC. Using reference TRBV7-9 and TRBJ2-1 for the parts outside the CDR3, the full variable domain is DTGVSQNPRHKITKRGQNVTFRCDPISEHNRLYWYRQTLGQGPEFLTYFQNEAQLEKSRLLSDRFSAERPKGSFSTLEIQRTEQGDSAMYLCASAGLPSYEQFFGPGTRLTVL.

This clone was counted between two and nine times. This rearrangement joins TRBV7-9 to TRBJ1-1; 9 positions match TRBD1. With 5 bases clipped from V and 0 bases from J, the junction kept 7 bases outside the gene matches. The CDR3 extends over 16 amino acids. Germline CDR1 is SEHNR and CDR2 is FQNEAQ (reference sequence). The CDR3 region is CASSPGTGSLNTEAFF. For the CDR3, the DNA is TGTGCCAGCAGCCCCGGGACAGGGTCCTTGAACACTGAAGCTTTCTTT.

The chain carries TRBV4-1 and TRBJ2-7; TRBD1 aligns across 9 bases. From germline, CDR1 is MGHRA and CDR2 YSYEKL. V was pared by 3 bases and J by 5 bases, with 8 bases of the junction left unmatched. The CDR3 has 15 amino acids. CDR3 in amino acids: CASSHIQGAGNEQYF. The CDR3 DNA reads TGCGCCAGCAGCCACATACAGGGGGCGGGGAACGAGCAGTACTTC.

As regards this clone: Other DNA sequences in the same sample also yield this CDR3. This chain's CDR3 is CASRGDRGYEQYF. The CDR3 DNA sequence: TGTGCCAGCAGGGGGGACAGAGGCTACGAGCAGTACTTC. The chain carries TRBV2 and TRBJ2-7; 7 positions agree with TRBD1. CDR3 length equals 13 residues. Per the germline V gene, CDR1 is SNHLY and CDR2 is FYNNEI. After removal of 6 bases from V and 3 bases from J, the junction contained 5 bases not matched to a gene.

The J gene is TRBJ2-1, the V gene TRBV19; TRBD2 agrees at 8 bases. The ends lost 7 bases at V and 2 bases at J; junction bases unmatched: 7. The CDR3 runs 15 residues. The germline V gene has CDR1 LNHDA and CDR2 SQIVND (reference sequence). CDR3 DNA sequence: TGTGCCAGTATCGCTACTAGCGGCCCCTACAATGAGCAGTTCTTC. It specifies CASIATSGPYNEQFF.

This clone was seen just once. The V and J genes are TRBV27 and TRBJ2-4; D possibly corresponds to TRBD1 (6 bases). Germline-derived CDR1 and CDR2 are MNHEY and SMNVEV (reference sequence). Deletions cut 5 bases from V and 9 bases from J, with 17 bases between. The CDR3 contains 14 residues. The CDR3 bases are TGTGCCAGCAGTCCCAACGGACAGAATGGCATTCAGTACTTC. This codes for CASSPNGQNGIQYF.

This rearrangement joins TRBV28 to TRBJ2-7, with 16 bases fitting TRBD2. This CDR3 is 21 amino acids long. CDR1 MDHEN and CDR2 SYDVKM come from the germline V gene. The J segment lost 3 bases and the V segment lost 4 bases, leaving 18 bases of the junction unmatched. CDR3 coding DNA: TGTGCCAGCAGTTCCCCTTTCCCCGGGACTAGCGGGAGGGCCCGAGGCTACGAGCAGTACTTC. Amino acid sequence: CASSSPFPGTSGRARGYEQYF.

The chain joins TRBV5-1 to TRBJ2-3, with 12 bases identical to TRBD2. CDR1 and CDR2 from the germline V gene are SGHRS and YFSETQ. The CDR3 has 16 residues. The ends lost 0 bases at V and 6 bases at J; junction bases unmatched: 5. CDR3 sequence (DNA): TGCGCCAGCAGCTTGGCCCTGACTAGCGGGAGTGATACGCAGTATTTT. Protein sequence: CASSLALTSGSDTQYF.

The V call is TRBV7-3, the J call TRBJ2-1, with no clear D. CDR3 length: 15 residues. CDR1 is SGHTA, CDR2 FQGTGA, per germline. Deletions cut 5 bases from V and 4 bases from J, with 15 bases between. CDR3 bases: TGTGCCAGCAGCCCCAGGACGGTCCTTTACAATGAGCAGTTCTTC. This codes for CASSPRTVLYNEQFF. Full variable domain (remainder filled in from reference TRBV7-3 and TRBJ2-1): GAGVSQTPSNKVTEKGKYVELRCDPISGHTALYWYRQSLGQGPEFLIYFQGTGAADDSGLPNDRFFAVRPEGSVSTLKIQRTERGDSAVYLCASSPRTVLYNEQFFGPGTRLTVL.